The sequence of this T cell receptor (beta chain) was determined in a study of OX40 agonist ivuxolimab in advanced cancers. Study overall: Patients received intravenous ivuxolimab every 2 weeks at 0.01 to 10 mg/kg. Partial responses were observed in three patients, of whom one had hepatocellular carcinoma and two had cutaneous melanoma. A history of anti-PD-1, anti-PD-L1 or anti-CTLA-4 therapy was acceptable, and over 35% had some.

Generated by immunoSEQ multiplex PCR, the TCRdb table keeps only in-frame clones and is missing some. Among 100,000 or so clones listed, roughly nine tenths were seen once. Blood specimens came from baseline, cycle 4 day 1, and cycle 7 day 1. The germline CDR1 and CDR2 sequences are SGHRS and YFSETQ. The CDR3 has 16 amino acids. The V gene lost 0 bases and the J gene lost 4 bases, with 13 bases spanning the gap. The source is an adult with an advanced solid tumor such as melanoma, head and neck, liver or kidney cancer. J is TRBJ1-4 and V is TRBV5-1; D unresolved. This specimen consisted of CD4+ or CD8+ T cells sorted from blood, obtained in a trial of the OX40 agonist ivuxolimab. CDR3 protein: CASSLGQIQFNEKLFF. The CDR3 DNA reads TGCGCCAGCAGCTTGGGCCAGATTCAGTTTAATGAAAAACTGTTTTTT.